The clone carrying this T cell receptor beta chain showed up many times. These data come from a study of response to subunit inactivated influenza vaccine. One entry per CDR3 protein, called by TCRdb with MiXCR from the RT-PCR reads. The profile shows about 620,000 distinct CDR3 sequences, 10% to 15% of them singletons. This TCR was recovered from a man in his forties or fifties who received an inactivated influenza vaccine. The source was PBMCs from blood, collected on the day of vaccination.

The CDR3 region is CASSLASALLNSPLHF. The DNA of the CDR3 is TGTGCCAGCAGTTTAGCTTCAGCCCTCCTAAATTCACCCCTCCACTTT. The genes are TRBV12-3 or TRBV12-4 and TRBJ1-6; no reliable D call. The germline V and J ends were trimmed by 0 bases and 7 bases, with 13 bases remaining between them. The CDR3 consists of 16 residues.